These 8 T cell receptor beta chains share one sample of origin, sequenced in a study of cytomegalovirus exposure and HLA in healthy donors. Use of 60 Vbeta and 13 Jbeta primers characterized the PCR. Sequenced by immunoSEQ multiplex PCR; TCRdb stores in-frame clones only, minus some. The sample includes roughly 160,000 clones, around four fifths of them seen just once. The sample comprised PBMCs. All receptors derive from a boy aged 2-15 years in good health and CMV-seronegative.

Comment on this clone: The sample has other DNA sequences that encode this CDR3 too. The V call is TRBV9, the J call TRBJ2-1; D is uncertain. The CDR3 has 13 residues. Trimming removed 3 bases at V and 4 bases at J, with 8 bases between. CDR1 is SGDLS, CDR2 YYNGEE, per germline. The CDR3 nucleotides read TGTGCCAGCAGCGCAGACTCGTACAATGAGCAGTTCTTC. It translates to CASSADSYNEQFF.

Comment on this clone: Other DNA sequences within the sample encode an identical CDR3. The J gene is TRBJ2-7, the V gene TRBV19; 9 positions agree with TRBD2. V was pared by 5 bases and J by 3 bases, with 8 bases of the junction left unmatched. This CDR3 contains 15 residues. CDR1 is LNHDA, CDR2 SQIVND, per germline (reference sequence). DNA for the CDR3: TGTGCCAGTAGTTCGACGACTAGCGGCGACTACGAGCAGTACTTC. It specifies CASSSTTSGDYEQYF.

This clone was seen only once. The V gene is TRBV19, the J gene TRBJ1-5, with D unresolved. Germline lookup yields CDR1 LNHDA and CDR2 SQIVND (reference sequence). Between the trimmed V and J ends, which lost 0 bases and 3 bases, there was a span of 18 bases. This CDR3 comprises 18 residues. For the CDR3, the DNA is TGTGCCAGTAGTATAGAATCCGGCTTTCCACAGCACAATCAGCCCCAGCATTTT. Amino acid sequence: CASSIESGFPQHNQPQHF.

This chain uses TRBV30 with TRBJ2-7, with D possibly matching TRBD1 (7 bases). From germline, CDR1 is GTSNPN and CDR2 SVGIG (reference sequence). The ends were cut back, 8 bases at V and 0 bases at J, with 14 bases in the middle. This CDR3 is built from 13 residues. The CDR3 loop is CAGGQTSSYEQYF. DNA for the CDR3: TGTGCCGGGGGACAGACTAGCTCCTACGAGCAGTACTTC.

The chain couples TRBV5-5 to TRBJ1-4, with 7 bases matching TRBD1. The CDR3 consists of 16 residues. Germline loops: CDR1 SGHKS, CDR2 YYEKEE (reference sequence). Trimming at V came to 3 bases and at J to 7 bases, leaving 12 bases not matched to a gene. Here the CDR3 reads CASSSLPGGRREKLFF. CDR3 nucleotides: TGTGCCAGCAGCTCCCTCCCAGGGGGGAGGCGTGAAAAACTGTTTTTT.

The CDR3: CASSQVPSQPLNEQFF. The CDR3 DNA follows: TGCGCCAGCAGCCAAGTTCCTAGCCAACCTCTCAATGAGCAGTTCTTC. The chain employs TRBV4-1 and TRBJ2-1, with D tentatively TRBD2 (5 bases). The CDR3 is 16 amino acids. Germline lookup yields CDR1 MGHRA and CDR2 YSYEKL. V was clipped by 1 base and J by 6 bases, with 16 bases between them.

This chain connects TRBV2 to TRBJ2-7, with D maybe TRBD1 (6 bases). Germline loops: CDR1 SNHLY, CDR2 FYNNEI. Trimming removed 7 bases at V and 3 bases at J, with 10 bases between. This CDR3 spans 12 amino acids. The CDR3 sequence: CASKGDIYEQYF. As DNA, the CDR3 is TGTGCCAGCAAGGGGGACATCTACGAGCAGTACTTC.

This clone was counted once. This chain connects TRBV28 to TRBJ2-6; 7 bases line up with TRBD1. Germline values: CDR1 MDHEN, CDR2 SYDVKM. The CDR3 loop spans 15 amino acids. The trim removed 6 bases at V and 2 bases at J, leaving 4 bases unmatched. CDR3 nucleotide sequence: TGTGCCAGCAGCTCGACAGGGCCTGGGGCCAACGTCCTGACTTTC. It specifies CASSSTGPGANVLTF.